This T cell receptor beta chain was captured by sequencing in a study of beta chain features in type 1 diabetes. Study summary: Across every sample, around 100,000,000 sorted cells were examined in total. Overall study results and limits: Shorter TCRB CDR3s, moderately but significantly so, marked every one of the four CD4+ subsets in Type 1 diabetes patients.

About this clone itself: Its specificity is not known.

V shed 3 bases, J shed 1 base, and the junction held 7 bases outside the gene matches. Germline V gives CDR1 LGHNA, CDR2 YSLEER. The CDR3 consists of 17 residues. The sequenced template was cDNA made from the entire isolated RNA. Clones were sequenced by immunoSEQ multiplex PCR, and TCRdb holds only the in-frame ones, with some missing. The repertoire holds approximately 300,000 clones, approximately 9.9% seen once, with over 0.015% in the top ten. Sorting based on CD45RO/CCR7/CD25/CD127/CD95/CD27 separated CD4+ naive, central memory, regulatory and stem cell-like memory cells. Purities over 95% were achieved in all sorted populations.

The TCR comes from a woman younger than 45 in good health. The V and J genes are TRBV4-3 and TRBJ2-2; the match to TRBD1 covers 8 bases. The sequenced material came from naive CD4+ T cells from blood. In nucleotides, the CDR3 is TGCGCCAGCAGCCACGGGGGCGGACAGGGGAACACCGGGGAGCTGTTTTTT. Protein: CASSHGGGQGNTGELFF.